This TCR beta chain was profiled in a study of T cell repertoires in cytomegalovirus infection. About this clonotype itself: Its antigen remains unidentified.

Study-level findings and limits: Across the ex vivo response, the dominant clonotypes were HLA-C-restricted CMV-specific TCR beta clonotypes. The study identified carriers of CMV plus the relevant HLA from cumulative public TCR beta family frequency.

Germline lookup yields CDR1 MNHNS and CDR2 SASEGT. J was trimmed by 6 bases and V by 8 bases; bases with no gene match: 6. This CDR3 contains 13 residues. TCRdb reprocessed the reads with MiXCR, giving one entry per CDR3 protein. The sample lists some 940,000 distinct CDR3 sequences; 30% to 40% were seen once. This sample comprised cultured CD8+ T cells from PBMCs, obtained from culture after CMV antigen stimulation. This TCR came from a human donor in good health (CMV status not recorded). Some clones in this sample may be carry-over from other donors' samples. The V call is TRBV6-1, the J call TRBJ2-1; 8 positions agree with TRBD1. The CDR3 bases are TGTGCCAGCCAGGACAGGGTACTCAATGAGCAGTTCTTC. This translates into CASQDRVLNEQFF.